The 2 T cell receptor beta chains below all came from one sample that was sequenced in a study of control samples from healthy donors and cancer patients. Clones were read by immunoSEQ multiplex PCR, and TCRdb kept only the in-frame ones, dropping some. The table has a few hundred thousand clones, 75% to 95% seen once. Material for sequencing was PBMCs. The receptors shown here come from a middle-aged man with head and neck cancer.

The V and J genes are TRBV7-9 and TRBJ2-4, with 7 bases identical to TRBD2. Losses at the gene ends were 8 bases for V and 5 bases for J; bases not matched to a gene: 6. Germline loops: CDR1 SEHNR, CDR2 FQNEAQ (reference sequence). CDR3 size: 13 residues. This CDR3 reads CASGTGGQNIQYF. CDR3 sequence (DNA): TGTGCCAGCGGTACGGGAGGACAAAACATTCAGTACTTC. Full variable domain (rest looked up from reference TRBV7-9 and TRBJ2-4): DTGVSQNPRHKITKRGQNVTFRCDPISEHNRLYWYRQTLGQGPEFLTYFQNEAQLEKSRLLSDRFSAERPKGSFSTLEIQRTEQGDSAMYLCASGTGGQNIQYFGAGTRLSVL.

The rearrangement uses TRBV6-6 and TRBJ1-4, with a weak D call TRBD1 (6 bases). The CDR3 extends over 14 amino acids. V was cut by 1 base and J by 8 bases, with 11 bases left in between. Germline V gene data show CDR1 as MNHNY and CDR2 as SVGAGI (reference sequence). This CDR3 reads CASSYWGRREKLFF. The CDR3 DNA reads as TGTGCCAGCAGTTACTGGGGGCGCCGGGAAAAACTGTTTTTT.